The entry below describes one TCR beta chain. These data belong to a study of OX40 agonist ivuxolimab in advanced cancers. The protocol was immunoSEQ multiplex PCR, while the TCRdb copy is restricted to in-frame clones and leaves out a portion. The sample holds tens of thousands of clones, 94% seen once. This CDR3 is 18 amino acids long. CDR1 SEHNR and CDR2 FQNEAQ come from the germline V gene (reference sequence). The V segment lost 1 base and the J segment 3 bases; nucleotides outside the gene matches: 12. The TCR was taken from an adult with an advanced solid tumor such as melanoma, head and neck, liver or kidney cancer. The rearrangement joins TRBV7-9 to TRBJ2-1; 7 positions match TRBD2. Specimen: CD4+ or CD8+ T cells sorted from blood, collected in a trial of the OX40 agonist ivuxolimab. The CDR3 sequence: CASSLGAGSSGFYNEQFF. The CDR3 DNA reads TGTGCCAGCAGCTTAGGGGCCGGATCTAGCGGATTCTACAATGAGCAGTTCTTC.